This T cell receptor (beta chain) was identified during a study of CD8 T cells in ankylosing spondylitis. Study-wide findings and caveats: Disease-linked clones were found to be CD8+ and relatively rare in peripheral blood. Fewer than ten highly homologous variants made up a TCR beta motif that seemed to typify ankylosing spondylitis blood. Some motif variants were previously reported in reactive arthritis synovial fluid and blood. Reportedly, significant enrichment of disease-linked clones occurred in matched ankylosing spondylitis synovial fluid.

Comments on this clonotype: Its cognate antigen is unknown.

CDR1 and CDR2 from the germline V gene are MGHRA and YSYEKL. The trim removed 5 bases at V and 0 bases at J, leaving 11 bases unmatched. The CDR3 covers 18 residues. Library preparation for TCR beta used quantitative 5'-RACE with molecular barcodes. TCRdb recomputed calls from the 5' RACE reads with MiXCR, one row per CDR3 protein. The repertoire includes about 210,000 distinct CDR3 sequences, 6% to 8% of them detected once, and over 12% sits in the top ten. The V gene is TRBV4-1, the J gene TRBJ2-5; 11 nucleotides line up with TRBD1. Sequencing was performed on blood, either unsorted or a sorted T cell fraction (not recorded which). The source of this sequence is a male donor with ankylosing spondylitis. CDR3 protein: CASSARTGGSRYQETQYF. CDR3 DNA: TGCGCCAGCAGCGCTCGGACAGGGGGCTCACGGTACCAAGAGACCCAGTACTTC.